This T cell receptor beta chain came from a study of regulatory T cells in long-lasting Graves disease. Notes on the study in general: Among samples with persistent disease, TRBV28, TRBJ1-2 and TRBJ2-5 were favored.

Libraries of TCR beta came from iRepertoire HTBI primers plus Arm-PCR of CDR3 regions. TCRdb passed the multiplex PCR reads through MiXCR, listing each CDR3 protein once. The sample lists about 240,000 distinct CDR3 sequences; 20% were seen once. This clonotype was recorded many times. Its target is not known. Time point specified: newly diagnosed GD, antithyroid drugs for less than 3 months. Scientists built the TCR library using RNA that was extracted from PBMCs. The CDR3 spans 13 residues. CDR1 is SGHDT and CDR2 is YYEEEE in the germline V gene. Trimming took off 0 bases at V and 6 bases at J, with 4 bases between the two ends.

V gene TRBV5-6 combines with J gene TRBJ1-6, with no clear D. This TCR derives from a female donor with Graves disease. The specimen was peripheral blood mononuclear cells (PBMCs), collected at new diagnosis, from a patient treated with antithyroid drugs. CDR3 coding DNA: TGTGCCAGCAGCTTGGACAGTAATTCACCCCTCCACTTT. It yields the protein CASSLDSNSPLHF.